Listed below are T cell receptor beta chains from one sample, sequenced in a study of shared clonotypes between healthy human individuals. Clones were read by immunoSEQ multiplex PCR, and TCRdb kept only the in-frame ones, dropping some. Here the sample spans 2 million to 3 million clones, approximately 93% being singletons. The sequencing sample was made of naive CD4+ T cells from PBMCs. Receptor source: a young man in good health. Some clones in this sample may be carry-over from other donors' samples. Both conserved end residues are part of each CDR3. D genes are given only for firm matches. Clone sizes are given selectively: once, few, many, or a class where the clone is expanded.

-	-	TRBV20-1	TRBJ1-1	CSARGRYEAFF	TGCAGTGCTAGAGGCCGCTACGAAGCTTTCTTT
-	-	TRBV5-1	TRBJ2-7	CASSLAMSEYEQYF	TGCGCCAGCAGCTTGGCGATGTCAGAGTACGAGCAGTACTTC
-	-	TRBV19	TRBJ1-5	CASSMREGRQPQHF	TGTGCCAGTAGTATGAGGGAGGGGCGTCAGCCCCAGCATTTT
-	-	TRBV6-1	TRBJ2-6	CASSGVTGNSGANVLTF	TGTGCCAGCAGTGGTGTGACGGGGAACTCTGGGGCCAACGTCCTGACTTTC
-	-	TRBV5-1	TRBJ1-5	CASRPDNGLNQPQHF	TGCGCCAGCAGGCCTGACAATGGCCTCAATCAGCCCCAGCATTTT
once	-	TRBV28	TRBJ2-2	CASSLRRTHTGELFF	TGTGCCAGCAGTTTACGACGGACCCACACCGGGGAGCTGTTTTTT
-	-	TRBV7-6	TRBJ1-4	CASSLGVGDNEKLFF	TGTGCCAGCAGCTTAGGGGTTGGGGATAATGAAAAACTGTTTTTT
-	TRBD1	TRBV5-1	TRBJ1-3	CASSSLPQGAGNTIYF	TGCGCCAGCAGCTCATTACCACAGGGGGCTGGAAACACCATATATTTT
few	-	TRBV6-6	TRBJ2-7	CASSYQGSRYEQYF	TGTGCCAGCAGTTACCAGGGTTCGAGGTACGAGCAGTACTTC
-	-	TRBV9	TRBJ2-4	CASSPAGQNIQYF	TGTGCCAGCAGTCCCGCCGGCCAAAACATTCAGTACTTC
-	TRBD2	TRBV4-1	TRBJ2-3	CASSHSRVAGVTDTQYF	TGCGCCAGCAGCCACTCCAGGGTAGCGGGGGTCACAGATACGCAGTATTTT
-	TRBD1	TRBV6-1	TRBJ1-5	CASSVDRGVSQPQHF	TGTGCCAGCAGTGTGGACAGGGGAGTTAGTCAGCCCCAGCATTTT
-	TRBD1	TRBV29-1	TRBJ1-2	CSVTQGVYGYTF	TGCAGCGTGACACAGGGGGTCTATGGCTACACCTTC
-	TRBD1	TRBV6-5	TRBJ1-5	CASSWDRDQPQHF	TGTGCCAGCAGCTGGGACAGGGATCAGCCCCAGCATTTT
-	TRBD2	TRBV29-1	TRBJ2-5	CSVVGGSETQYF	TGCAGCGTTGTGGGCGGGAGTGAGACCCAGTACTTC
-	-	TRBV6-5	TRBJ1-2	CASSPARGGYTF	TGTGCCAGCAGTCCAGCACGCGGTGGCTACACCTTC
-	-	TRBV14	TRBJ2-4	CASSRQYGLDIQYF	TGTGCCAGCAGTCGACAGTATGGTCTTGACATTCAGTACTTC
-	TRBD2	TRBV5-4	TRBJ2-1	CASSSSGQQYNEQFF	TGTGCCAGCAGCTCTAGCGGGCAACAGTACAATGAGCAGTTCTTC
-	TRBD2	TRBV5-1	TRBJ2-7	CASSFKGSGGYEQYF	TGCGCCAGCAGCTTTAAGGGTAGCGGGGGCTACGAGCAGTACTTC
few	-	TRBV27	TRBJ1-2	CASSRGIWNYGYTF	TGTGCCAGCAGTCGGGGGATTTGGAACTATGGCTACACCTTC
-	TRBD2	TRBV2	TRBJ2-3	CASSESPNSLAGYGDTQYF	TGTGCCAGCAGTGAAAGCCCAAACTCCCTAGCGGGTTATGGAGATACGCAGTATTTT
-	TRBD1	TRBV6-6	TRBJ1-1	CASSYRQGNTEAFF	TGTGCCAGCAGTTACCGACAGGGAAACACTGAAGCTTTCTTT
-	-	TRBV4-3	TRBJ1-2	CASSQDRAINYGYTF	TGCGCCAGCAGCCAAGATAGGGCAATTAACTATGGCTACACCTTC
-	TRBD2	TRBV5-1	TRBJ2-1	CASSPGTSGNYNEQFF	TGCGCCAGCAGCCCAGGGACTAGCGGGAACTACAATGAGCAGTTCTTC
-	-	TRBV10-3	TRBJ2-5	CAIRSAAYQETQYF	TGTGCCATCCGGTCGGCAGCGTACCAAGAGACCCAGTACTTC
-	-	TRBV11-3	TRBJ2-1	CASSLVGAYNEQFF	TGTGCCAGCAGCTTAGTTGGAGCCTACAATGAGCAGTTCTTC
once	-	TRBV7-7	TRBJ2-1	CASSLGGSGAYNEQFF	TGTGCCAGCAGCTTAGGGGGTAGCGGAGCTTACAATGAGCAGTTCTTC
once	-	TRBV6-5	TRBJ1-2	CASSYREYGYTF	TGTGCCAGCAGTTACAGGGAGTATGGCTACACCTTC
-	-	TRBV30	TRBJ2-1	CAWSASGNEQFF	TGTGCCTGGAGTGCTTCCGGGAATGAGCAGTTCTTC
-	TRBD1	TRBV27	TRBJ2-5	CASSFQGEETQYF	TGTGCCAGCAGTTTTCAGGGGGAAGAGACCCAGTACTTC
-	-	TRBV5-6	TRBJ2-7	CASSLAGGAYEQYF	TGTGCCAGCAGCTTGGCCGGAGGGGCCTACGAGCAGTACTTC
-	TRBD1	TRBV5-1	TRBJ1-2	CASSLDRGRGGYTF	TGCGCCAGCAGCCTCGACAGGGGGCGAGGAGGCTACACCTTC
-	-	TRBV21-1	TRBJ2-1	CASSKEDGGTASEQFF	TGTGCCAGCAGCAAAGAAGACGGTGGGACAGCGTCTGAGCAGTTCTTC
-	-	TRBV9	TRBJ2-3	CASSAAPGGGGTDTQYF	TGTGCCAGCAGCGCCGCCCCAGGTGGGGGTGGCACAGATACGCAGTATTTT
-	TRBD2	TRBV7-9	TRBJ2-1	CASSSGGSGRYNEQFF	TGTGCCAGCAGCTCCGGAGGTAGCGGGAGATACAATGAGCAGTTCTTC
-	TRBD2	TRBV7-3	TRBJ2-7	CASSLGAGEYEQYF	TGTGCCAGCAGCTTGGGAGCGGGAGAATACGAGCAGTACTTC
-	-	TRBV5-1	TRBJ2-7	CASSLETGYYEQYF	TGCGCCAGCAGCTTAGAAACAGGATACTACGAGCAGTACTTC
-	TRBD2	TRBV5-4	TRBJ2-7	CASSRTSENYEQYF	TGTGCCAGCAGCAGGACTAGCGAGAACTACGAGCAGTACTTC
-	-	TRBV29-1	TRBJ2-3	CSARWPSQTDTQYF	TGCAGCGCCCGCTGGCCCTCGCAGACAGATACGCAGTATTTT